This TCR beta chain was recorded in a study of shared clonotypes between healthy human individuals. The table came from immunoSEQ multiplex PCR; TCRdb's copy has only in-frame clones and leaves some out. The sample carries about 2.3 million clones, more than 80% recorded once. The CDR3 is made up of 14 amino acids. V was pared by 5 bases and J by 3 bases, with 3 bases of the junction left unmatched. CDR1 is MGHDK and CDR2 is SYGVNS in the germline V gene. This sequence originates from a man between 18 and 35 years old in good health. Some clones in this sample may be carry-over from other donors' samples. The chain carries TRBV25-1 and TRBJ2-3; 9 bases align to TRBD1. The specimen was naive CD4+ T cells from PBMCs. Subset given: CD45RA+ positively selected. CDR3 in amino acids: CASSLGQGTDTQYF. CDR3 DNA sequence: TGTGCCAGCAGTCTGGGACAGGGTACAGATACGCAGTATTTT.